A single sample gave rise to the 27 T cell receptor beta chains below, sequenced in a study of blood T cell repertoires in COVID-19 (dated by TCRdb to about 2020). Library preparation employed the immunoSEQ multiplex PCR assay. In TCRdb, the immuneACCESS table is reduced to in-frame sequences with V and J assigned. These tables do not hold every clone; where another copy was compared, an unresolved V gene accounts for under half, and the others remain unexplained. The sample table lists about 340,000 clones, around 82% of them with a count of one. The ten largest clones take up almost 3% of the sample. Input material: peripheral blood. The receptors stem from a man younger than 45 with active or convalescent COVID-19.

The CDR3 coding sequence is TGTGCCAGCAGGGTGAACACTGGAAACACCATATATTTT. It encodes CASRVNTGNTIYF. The chain has TRBV28 and TRBJ1-3, with D unclear. This CDR3 is 13 amino acids long. Looked up from germline, CDR1 is MDHEN and CDR2 is SYDVKM. The ends were cut back, 6 bases at V and 2 bases at J, with 8 bases in the middle.

CDR3 nucleotides: TGTGCCAGCAGCGTAGCGGACAGCACGAGGGAGACCCAGTACTTC. It specifies CASSVADSTRETQYF. V is TRBV9 and J is TRBJ2-5; D is possibly TRBD1 (6 bases). CDR3 length: 15 residues. The germline V and J ends were trimmed by 0 bases and 5 bases, with 14 bases remaining between them. Germline V lookup: CDR1 SGDLS, CDR2 YYNGEE.

This rearrangement joins TRBV19 to TRBJ1-5; tentatively, D is TRBD1 (6 bases). This CDR3 comprises 16 residues. V was cut by 5 bases and J by 3 bases, with 17 bases left in between. CDR1 and CDR2 from the germline V gene are LNHDA and SQIVND (reference sequence). This CDR3 reads CASSPAWTASNQPQHF. The CDR3 DNA follows: TGTGCCAGTAGTCCAGCCTGGACAGCTTCCAATCAGCCCCAGCATTTT.

This clone was detected only a few times. This chain joins TRBV6-5 and TRBJ1-1; possible D gene TRBD1, 5 bases. Trimming took 6 bases from V and 1 from J, leaving 9 bases between them. Germline CDR1 is MNHEY and CDR2 is SVGAGI. This CDR3 has 13 amino acids. The CDR3 bases are TGTGCCAGCAGCCGTACAGGGAACACTGAAGCTTTCTTT. Translated, it gives CASSRTGNTEAFF.

The chain couples TRBV27 to TRBJ2-2; TRBD2 matches at 10 bases. The CDR3 runs to 16 residues. CDR1 and CDR2 (germline): MNHEY, SMNVEV (reference sequence). V lost 6 bases and J lost 4; bases outside the gene matches: 8. The CDR3 bases are TGTGCCAGCAGCGCGACGCTAGCGGGAGTCACCGGGGAGCTGTTTTTT. This sequence encodes CASSATLAGVTGELFF.

V gene TRBV6-2 or TRBV6-3 combines with J gene TRBJ1-1; D perhaps matches TRBD1 (5 bases). Trimming shortened V by 1 base and J by 5 bases, and 14 bases separated the two germline ends. The length of the CDR3 is 15 residues. The V gene's germline CDR1 is MNHEY and CDR2 SVGEGT. The DNA for the CDR3 is TGTGCCAGCAGTTACTGGCGCCCAGGGAGGACTGAAGCTTTCTTT. Its protein product is CASSYWRPGRTEAFF.

V is TRBV28 and J is TRBJ2-7, with 7 nucleotides matching TRBD1. This CDR3 spans 15 amino acids. CDR1 is MDHEN and CDR2 is SYDVKM in the germline V gene. Germline trimming cut 6 bases from V and 0 bases from J; bases unmatched to any gene: 8. This chain's CDR3 is CASSLYRGYSYEQYF. CDR3 sequence (DNA): TGTGCCAGCAGCCTCTACAGGGGCTACTCCTACGAGCAGTACTTC.

The genes are TRBV6-5 and TRBJ1-1, with 7 bases aligning to TRBD1. This CDR3 has 13 residues. Germline CDR1 reads MNHEY; CDR2 reads SVGAGI. V dropped 8 bases and J dropped 3; count of bases not matched to a gene: 6. The CDR3 is CASRQDRYTEAFF. CDR3 sequence (DNA): TGTGCCAGCCGCCAGGACAGGTACACTGAAGCTTTCTTT.

The CDR3 DNA is TGTGCCAGCAGCCGCACTAGCGGGGGGGTAAATGAGCAGTTCTTC. Translated, it gives CASSRTSGGVNEQFF. This chain joins TRBV7-3 and TRBJ2-1, with 13 bases aligning to TRBD2. The trim removed 5 bases at V and 7 bases at J, leaving 5 bases unmatched. The CDR3 contains 15 residues. The germline V gene has CDR1 SGHTA and CDR2 FQGTGA.

The chain uses TRBV11-1 and TRBJ1-1; D is ambiguous. The V end lost 7 bases, the J end lost 5 bases, and 17 bases lay between the germline ends. The germline CDR1 and CDR2 sequences are SGHAT and FQDESV (reference sequence). The CDR3 is 14 amino acids. The CDR3 coding sequence is TGTGCCAGCACCCCAAACAGCCCGGGGACTGAAGCTTTCTTT. Its protein product is CASTPNSPGTEAFF.

This clone has only one observation. The J gene is TRBJ1-1, the V gene TRBV29-1; 9 nucleotides line up with TRBD1. The CDR3 covers 14 residues. Germline loops: CDR1 SQVTM, CDR2 ANQGSEA. V was clipped by 6 bases and J by 7 bases; unmatched bases: 12. The CDR3 DNA reads TGCAGCGTCGCACGGGGACAGGGTGGATATGAAGCTTTCTTT. This sequence encodes CSVARGQGGYEAFF.

The V call is TRBV6-2 or TRBV6-3, the J call TRBJ1-2; TRBD1 is a possible D gene (5 bases). V lost 0 bases, J lost 7 bases, and 6 bases lay in between. Germline CDR1 reads MNHEY; CDR2 reads SVGEGT. This CDR3 is 12 amino acids long. The CDR3 reads CASSYSRAGYTF. The CDR3 nucleotides are TGTGCCAGCAGTTACTCCAGGGCTGGCTACACCTTC.

This chain uses TRBV5-4 with TRBJ2-1, with no clear D. The germline gives CDR1 SGHNT, CDR2 YYREEE (reference sequence). This CDR3 is built from 13 residues. V lost 0 bases to trimming and J lost 2 bases, with 3 bases between them. The CDR3 region is CASSLGPYNEQFF. Written as DNA, the CDR3 is TGTGCCAGCAGCTTGGGGCCCTACAATGAGCAGTTCTTC.

The chain combines TRBV2 with TRBJ1-4, with D unresolved. Per germline, CDR1 SNHLY and CDR2 FYNNEI. The CDR3 length is 14 residues. V lost 4 bases, J lost 4 bases, and 10 bases lay in between. The CDR3 loop is CASSGRSNNEKLFF. The DNA of the CDR3 is TGTGCCAGCAGTGGGCGGTCTAATAATGAAAAACTGTTTTTT.

The gene calls are TRBV9 and TRBJ2-6, with D hard to call. Trimming removed 4 bases at V and 1 base at J, with 6 bases between. Germline V gives CDR1 SGDLS, CDR2 YYNGEE. This CDR3 is 14 amino acids long. This CDR3 is CASSLSSGANVLTF. Here the CDR3 DNA reads TGTGCCAGCAGCCTTTCTTCTGGGGCCAACGTCCTGACTTTC.

The chain carries TRBV18 and TRBJ2-7, with 9 bases matching TRBD2. There are 14 residues in the CDR3. Germline assignment: CDR1 KGHSH and CDR2 LQKENI. V lost 5 bases to trimming and J lost 4 bases; unmatched junction nucleotides: 6. CDR3 DNA: TGTGCCAGCTCATCACAAACTAGCGGGTACGAGCAGTACTTC. Amino acids: CASSSQTSGYEQYF.

The rearrangement uses TRBV5-5 and TRBJ2-3; no definite D call. From germline, CDR1 is SGHKS and CDR2 YYEKEE (reference sequence). The CDR3 is 11 amino acids. V was clipped by 4 bases and J by 3 bases, with 3 bases between them. The CDR3 loop reads CASSLTDTQYF. DNA for the CDR3: TGTGCCAGCAGCCTAACAGATACGCAGTATTTT.

The chain employs TRBV6-5 and TRBJ1-5, with D maybe TRBD1 (6 bases). Germline V CDR1 and CDR2: MNHEY, SVGAGI. This CDR3 spans 15 amino acids. The ends were cut back, 5 bases at V and 5 bases at J, with 16 bases in the middle. The CDR3 DNA reads as TGTGCCAGCAGTCCCCTGAGGGGGGGGGATCAGCCCCAGCATTTT. It specifies CASSPLRGGDQPQHF.

The V and J genes are TRBV2 and TRBJ2-7, with 8 bases aligning to TRBD2. With V trimmed by 5 bases and J by 4 bases, 7 bases remained unmatched. The germline V gene has CDR1 SNHLY and CDR2 FYNNEI. The CDR3 consists of 14 residues. This CDR3 reads CASSLSGSIYEQYF. The CDR3 DNA reads as TGTGCCAGCAGTTTGAGCGGGAGCATATACGAGCAGTACTTC.

V gene TRBV19 combines with J gene TRBJ2-1; D is unclear. Trimming stripped 1 base from V and 4 bases from J, with 11 bases between. The CDR3 sequence is 15 residues long. Germline loops: CDR1 LNHDA, CDR2 SQIVND (reference sequence). The CDR3 DNA reads as TGTGCCAGTAGTATAGCACCCCTCGGGTACAATGAGCAGTTCTTC. Residues: CASSIAPLGYNEQFF.

The CDR3 DNA is TGTGCCAGCAGCCAATATGGCCGTATAGAGACCCAGTACTTC. It specifies CASSQYGRIETQYF. V usage is TRBV14 and J usage is TRBJ2-5; no firm D call. The germline V and J ends were trimmed by 2 bases and 4 bases, with 11 bases remaining between them. There are 14 residues in the CDR3. Germline assignment: CDR1 SGHDN and CDR2 FVKESK.

The chain joins TRBV18 to TRBJ2-1, with 7 bases matching TRBD1. Unmatched junction bases numbered 9, after V lost 5 bases and J lost 8 bases. This CDR3 contains 14 residues. CDR1 is KGHSH, CDR2 LQKENI, per germline. CDR3 coding DNA: TGTGCCAGCTCAGAGGACAGGTGGCAGGATGAGCAGTTCTTC. It is translated as CASSEDRWQDEQFF.

In its sample, this clone was seen a few times. J is TRBJ2-1 and V is TRBV15; 14 bases fit TRBD2. CDR1 LNHNV and CDR2 YYDKDF come from the germline V gene (reference sequence). J gave up 7 bases and V 6 bases, and 5 bases lay outside the gene matches. CDR3 length equals 15 residues. The CDR3 sequence is CATRNGLAGGNEQFF. The CDR3 DNA reads as TGTGCCACCAGAAACGGACTAGCGGGGGGTAATGAGCAGTTCTTC.

In regard to this clone: Other DNA sequences in this sample translate to the same CDR3. The gene calls are TRBV19 and TRBJ1-2, with 8 bases matching TRBD1. This CDR3 region has 14 residues. Per the germline V gene, CDR1 is LNHDA and CDR2 is SQIVND (reference sequence). V lost 5 bases and J lost 2; bases outside the gene matches: 4. The CDR3 sequence: CASSPGTGNYGYTF. CDR3 DNA sequence: TGTGCCAGTAGTCCTGGGACAGGAAACTATGGCTACACCTTC. The variable domain in full, completed from reference TRBV19 and TRBJ1-2, reads DGGITQSPKYLFRKEGQNVTLSCEQNLNHDAMYWYRQDPGQGLRLIYYSQIVNDFQKGDIAEGYSVSREKKESFPLTVTSAQKNPTAFYLCASSPGTGNYGYTFGSGTRLTVV.

This rearrangement joins TRBV18 to TRBJ2-7; TRBD1 aligns across 11 bases. The CDR3 loop spans 17 amino acids. Germline CDR1 and CDR2: KGHSH and LQKENI. V was pared by 0 bases and J by 5 bases, with 9 bases of the junction left unmatched. The CDR3, as DNA: TGTGCCAGCTCACCACCCTTAGGACAGGGGGCGAACGACGAGCAGTACTTC. This codes for CASSPPLGQGANDEQYF.

The V and J genes are TRBV4-3 and TRBJ1-4; no definite D call. CDR3 length: 16 amino acids. Trimming removed 0 bases from V and 7 bases from J, with 15 bases in between. Germline-derived CDR1 and CDR2 are LGHNA and YSLEER. CDR3 DNA: TGCGCCAGCAGCCAAGATTTAGGAGGTCGGGGTGAAAAACTGTTTTTT. The encoded protein is CASSQDLGGRGEKLFF.

CDR3: CASSQGGLGWAKDEQFF. The CDR3 nucleotides are TGTGCCAGCAGCCAAGGCGGGCTGGGGTGGGCTAAGGATGAGCAGTTCTTC. The J gene is TRBJ2-1, the V gene TRBV3-1 (or the pseudogene TRBV3-2), with D possibly TRBD2 on 5 matching bases. Germline V lookup: CDR1 LGHDT, CDR2 YNNKEL (reference sequence). V was clipped by 1 base and J by 8 bases, with 21 bases between them. The CDR3 covers 17 residues.